The count of the clone carrying this TCR beta chain is one. As yet, its antigen is unknown. Using immunoSEQ multiplex PCR, the repertoire was profiled, and TCRdb retains in-frame clones only, with some absent. This table holds roughly 67,000 clones, roughly nine tenths found once. The data were obtained in a study of cytomegalovirus exposure and HLA in healthy donors. About the study: It was reported in a later analysis that the 120 validation repertoires used the same platform as the 500 to 700 first-cohort repertoires. Study observations and caveats: Over 150 TCR beta chains were listed as cytomegalovirus-associated.

Separation from the roughly 670-subject first cohort characterized the roughly 120-subject validation cohort, to which the donors belonged. The sequencing input was PBMCs. The TCR was taken from a man aged 18 to 30 in good health and CMV-seronegative.

CDR3 amino acids: CASTQTGNSNQPQHF. The CDR3 region has the DNA TGTGCCAGCACTCAGACAGGGAATAGCAATCAGCCCCAGCATTTT. The V gene is TRBV9, the J gene TRBJ1-5; 7 bases are shared with TRBD1. CDR3 length: 15 amino acids. The germline CDR1 and CDR2 sequences are SGDLS and YYNGEE. V lost 6 bases, J lost 0 bases, and 6 bases stayed unmatched.